These T cell receptor beta chains were read from a single sample in a study of blood T cell repertoires in COVID-19. The repertoire was sequenced with immunoSEQ multiplex PCR; TCRdb's copy has only in-frame clones and lacks some. This repertoire shows approximately 180,000 clones, 90% found once; its top ten account for approximately 0.5%. The sequencing input was peripheral blood. The receptor set was obtained from a man in his fifties or sixties with acute or convalescent COVID-19. CDR3s include the opening cysteine and the closing phenylalanine or tryptophan. The order of the fields is clone size, J gene, CDR3 length, V gene, CDR3 protein. Not every row has a clone size; where given, it reads once, few, many or a size class.

clone size: .; J gene: TRBJ1-3; CDR3 length: 14; V gene: TRBV19; CDR3 protein: CASSTRGGGNTIYF
clone size: .; J gene: TRBJ1-1; CDR3 length: 13; V gene: TRBV2; CDR3 protein: CASSERGGTEAFF
clone size: once; J gene: TRBJ1-5; CDR3 length: 16; V gene: TRBV7-9; CDR3 protein: CASSPEGAPANQPQHF
clone size: .; J gene: TRBJ1-2; CDR3 length: 14; V gene: TRBV12-5; CDR3 protein: CASGVGTGRDGYTF
clone size: .; J gene: TRBJ2-5; CDR3 length: 15; V gene: TRBV7-8; CDR3 protein: CASSLSGTPSQTQYF
clone size: .; J gene: TRBJ2-7; CDR3 length: 14; V gene: TRBV30; CDR3 protein: CAWSSSGKLYEQYF
clone size: .; J gene: TRBJ1-1; CDR3 length: 13; V gene: TRBV7-8; CDR3 protein: CASSRDRNTEAFF
clone size: few; J gene: TRBJ2-2; CDR3 length: 18; V gene: TRBV18; CDR3 protein: CASSPMRSEGWGTGELFF
clone size: .; J gene: TRBJ1-6; CDR3 length: 13; V gene: TRBV19; CDR3 protein: CASSVVSNSPLHF
clone size: .; J gene: TRBJ2-2; CDR3 length: 14; V gene: TRBV7-2; CDR3 protein: CASSLSFDTGELFF
clone size: .; J gene: TRBJ1-5; CDR3 length: 13; V gene: TRBV27; CDR3 protein: CASSLSRNQPQHF
clone size: .; J gene: TRBJ2-2; CDR3 length: 15; V gene: TRBV7-8; CDR3 protein: CASSLALRNTGELFF
clone size: .; J gene: TRBJ2-5; CDR3 length: 13; V gene: TRBV7-8; CDR3 protein: CASSPTEQETQYF
clone size: once; J gene: TRBJ1-2; CDR3 length: 16; V gene: TRBV18; CDR3 protein: CASSPPSTGGFYGYTF
clone size: .; J gene: TRBJ2-3; CDR3 length: 15; V gene: TRBV6-5; CDR3 protein: CASNRVISSTDTQYF
clone size: few; J gene: TRBJ1-2; CDR3 length: 15; V gene: TRBV5-1; CDR3 protein: CASSNRYRGSWGYTF
clone size: once; J gene: TRBJ1-5; CDR3 length: 14; V gene: TRBV9; CDR3 protein: CASSAGTVNQPQHF
clone size: .; J gene: TRBJ2-7; CDR3 length: 15; V gene: TRBV4-1; CDR3 protein: CASSQPGQGPYEQYF
clone size: .; J gene: TRBJ1-1; CDR3 length: 15; V gene: TRBV5-4; CDR3 protein: CASSLDRGPYTEAFF
clone size: .; J gene: TRBJ2-7; CDR3 length: 14; V gene: TRBV18; CDR3 protein: CASSPSRPSYEQYF
clone size: .; J gene: TRBJ2-1; CDR3 length: 15; V gene: TRBV18; CDR3 protein: CASSPTSGRRDEQFF
clone size: .; J gene: TRBJ1-1; CDR3 length: 15; V gene: TRBV6-6; CDR3 protein: CASSYGGQVNTEAFF